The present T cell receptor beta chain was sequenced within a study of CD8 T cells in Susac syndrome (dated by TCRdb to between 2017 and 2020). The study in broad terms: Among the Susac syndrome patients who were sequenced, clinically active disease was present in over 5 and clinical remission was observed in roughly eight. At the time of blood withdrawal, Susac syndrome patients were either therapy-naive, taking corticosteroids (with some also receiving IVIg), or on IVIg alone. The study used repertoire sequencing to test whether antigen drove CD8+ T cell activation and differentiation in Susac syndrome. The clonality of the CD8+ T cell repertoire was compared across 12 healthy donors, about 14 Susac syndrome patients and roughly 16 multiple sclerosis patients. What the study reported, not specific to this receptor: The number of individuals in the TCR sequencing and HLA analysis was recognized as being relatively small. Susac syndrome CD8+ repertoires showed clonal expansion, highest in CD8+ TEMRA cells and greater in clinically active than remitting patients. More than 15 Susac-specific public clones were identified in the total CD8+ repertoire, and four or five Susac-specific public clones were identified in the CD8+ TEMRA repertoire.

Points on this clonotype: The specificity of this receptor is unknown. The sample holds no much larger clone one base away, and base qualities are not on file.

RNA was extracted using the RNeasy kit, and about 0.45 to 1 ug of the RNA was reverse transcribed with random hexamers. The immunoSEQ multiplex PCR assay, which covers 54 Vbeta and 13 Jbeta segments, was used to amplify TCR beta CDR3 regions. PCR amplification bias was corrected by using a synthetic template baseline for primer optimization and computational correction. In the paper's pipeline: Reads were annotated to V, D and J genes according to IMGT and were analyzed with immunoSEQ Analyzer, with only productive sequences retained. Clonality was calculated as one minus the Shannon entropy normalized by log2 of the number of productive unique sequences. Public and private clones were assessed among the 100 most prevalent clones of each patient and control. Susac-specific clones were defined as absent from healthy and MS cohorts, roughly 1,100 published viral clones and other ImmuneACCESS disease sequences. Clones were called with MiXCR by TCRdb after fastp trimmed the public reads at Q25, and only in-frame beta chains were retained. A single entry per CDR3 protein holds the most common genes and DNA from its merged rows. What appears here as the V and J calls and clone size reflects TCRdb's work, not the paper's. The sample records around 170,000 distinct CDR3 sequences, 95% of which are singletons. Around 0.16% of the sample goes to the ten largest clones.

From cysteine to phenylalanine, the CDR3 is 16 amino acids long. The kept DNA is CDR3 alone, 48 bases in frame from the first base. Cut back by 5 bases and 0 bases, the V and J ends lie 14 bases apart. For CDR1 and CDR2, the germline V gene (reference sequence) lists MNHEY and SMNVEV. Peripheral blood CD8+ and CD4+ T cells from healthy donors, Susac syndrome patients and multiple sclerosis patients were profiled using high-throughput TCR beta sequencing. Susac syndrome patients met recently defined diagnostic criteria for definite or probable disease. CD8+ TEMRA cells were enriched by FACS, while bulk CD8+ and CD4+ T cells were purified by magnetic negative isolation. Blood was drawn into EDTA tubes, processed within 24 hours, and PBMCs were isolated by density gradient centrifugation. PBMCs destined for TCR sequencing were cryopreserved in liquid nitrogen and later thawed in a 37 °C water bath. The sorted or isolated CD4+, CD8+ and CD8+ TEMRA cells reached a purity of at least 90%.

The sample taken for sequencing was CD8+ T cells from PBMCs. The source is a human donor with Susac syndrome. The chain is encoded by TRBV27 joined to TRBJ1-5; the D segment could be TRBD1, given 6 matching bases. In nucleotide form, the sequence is TGTGCCAGCAGTGTGGGGACAAGTAATAGCAATCAGCCCCAGCATTTT. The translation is CASSVGTSNSNQPQHF.